Below, 16 T cell receptor beta chains from the same sample are listed, as sequenced in a study of Ad26.COV2.S vaccination and SARS-CoV-2 variants. Sequencing was performed with immunoSEQ multiplex PCR; in TCRdb, only in-frame clones are kept and a portion is missing. The table lists roughly 400,000 clones, roughly 88% of them singletons. Indicated treatment: roughly 18 received Ad26.COV2.S at low or high dose, single or two shots; several received placebo; per-sample allocation not given. Specimen acquisition occurred on day 63 following the initial vaccine or placebo injection. The specimen comprised peripheral blood, sampled in a trial of Ad26.COV2.S vaccine versus placebo. These receptors all come from a person aged 18 to 65 who received the Ad26.COV2.S COVID-19 vaccine or a placebo.

The chain uses TRBV7-2 and TRBJ2-3, with D perhaps matching TRBD1 (5 bases). CDR1 and CDR2 (germline): SGHTA, FQGNSA. V was shortened by 5 bases and J by 4 bases, with 22 bases between the two germline ends. This CDR3 has 17 amino acids. The CDR3 DNA is TGTGCCAGCAGCCTCGTCCGGGTGGGCAGGGTTCCAGATACGCAGTATTTT. This sequence encodes CASSLVRVGRVPDTQYF.

In the case of this clone: The junction and the germline gene differ at one end; a read error may be behind it. J is TRBJ2-3 and V is TRBV3-1 (or the pseudogene TRBV3-2), with no clear D. The CDR3 runs to 11 residues. Germline V gives CDR1 LGHDT, CDR2 YNNKEL (reference sequence). CDR3 loop: CASSEDKAQYF. CDR3 DNA: TGTGCCAGCAGCGAAGATAAGGCGCAGTATTTT.

V is TRBV6-2 or TRBV6-3 and J is TRBJ2-7; possibly TRBD2 for D (5 bases). V dropped 3 bases and J dropped 4 bases, with 19 bases sitting between them. CDR3 length: 16 amino acids. Germline CDR1 MNHEY, CDR2 SVGEGT. The CDR3 region has the DNA TGTGCCAGCAGTTATACGGCCCTAGCAGGTGGATACGAGCAGTACTTC. Translating gives CASSYTALAGGYEQYF.

The chain couples TRBV5-1 to TRBJ2-2; 15 bases align to TRBD2. V shed 5 bases and J 4 bases; nucleotides not matched to a gene: 12. The germline CDR1 and CDR2 sequences are SGHRS and YFSETQ. The CDR3 length is 19 residues. The CDR3 nucleotides read TGCGCCAGCAGACTAAGGACTAGCGGGAGGGGTGGACTCACCGGGGAGCTGTTTTTT. Its protein product is CASRLRTSGRGGLTGELFF.

The V call is TRBV9, the J call TRBJ1-2; D gene unclear. CDR1 and CDR2 from the germline V gene are SGDLS and YYNGEE. Trimming removed 4 bases from V and 2 bases from J, with 12 bases in between. There are 14 residues in the CDR3. CDR3 nucleotides: TGTGCCAGCAGCCCTGGACTGGAAAACTATGGCTACACCTTC. This gives the protein CASSPGLENYGYTF.

The chain couples TRBV4-1 to TRBJ1-2; D unresolved. V lost 0 bases and J lost 8, with 13 bases in between. CDR1 MGHRA and CDR2 YSYEKL come from the germline V gene. The CDR3 sequence is 14 residues long. As DNA, the CDR3 is TGCGCCAGCAGCCAAGACGCGGGAGTGGGGGGCTACACCTTC. Residues: CASSQDAGVGGYTF.

Worth noting for this clone: Its ends do not fully match the called genes, so a read error is possible. The V call is TRBV11-2, the J call TRBJ1-4, with D possibly TRBD1 on 6 matching bases. The CDR3 is made up of 12 amino acids. In germline, CDR1 is SGHAT, CDR2 FQNNGV. The CDR3, as DNA: TGTGCCAGCAGCTCTTTCTCGACAGGCCTAATTTTT. It yields the protein CASSSFSTGLIF.

The V call is TRBV28, the J call TRBJ2-3, with D unresolved. The CDR3 runs to 15 residues. CDR1 MDHEN and CDR2 SYDVKM come from the germline V gene. Trimming stripped 7 bases from V and 0 bases from J, with 14 bases between. The CDR3 loop reads CASTTPGPSTDTQYF. CDR3 nucleotides: TGTGCCAGCACCACCCCGGGCCCAAGCACAGATACGCAGTATTTT.

The V gene is TRBV4-2, the J gene TRBJ2-5; D might be TRBD2 (6 bases). The V gene's germline CDR1 is LGHNA and CDR2 YNFKEQ. This CDR3 comprises 18 residues. Trimming removed 0 bases at V and 1 base at J, with 18 bases between. The chain's CDR3 is CASSQDPQGSGTQETQYF. CDR3 nucleotides: TGTGCCAGCAGCCAAGATCCCCAGGGTAGCGGTACCCAAGAGACCCAGTACTTC.

The J gene is TRBJ1-6, the V gene TRBV5-5, with D perhaps TRBD1 (6 bases). Germline loops: CDR1 SGHKS, CDR2 YYEKEE (reference sequence). CDR3 size: 14 residues. The V and J ends lost 2 bases and 7 bases respectively, with 10 bases between them. As DNA, the CDR3 is TGTGCCAGCAGCTTTGGGCAGGGGAATTCACCCCTCCACTTT. Protein sequence: CASSFGQGNSPLHF.

The chain couples TRBV11-3 to TRBJ2-7; D is uncertain. Germline CDR1 SGHNT, CDR2 YENEEA. Deletions cut 10 bases from V and 6 bases from J, with 22 bases between. The CDR3 runs to 14 residues. The CDR3 region is CANTDSDPWCEQYF. The CDR3 nucleotides read TGTGCCAATACCGATTCGGACCCATGGTGCGAGCAGTACTTC.

The J gene is TRBJ2-5, the V gene TRBV9; D is possibly TRBD1 (5 bases). The CDR3 consists of 15 residues. The germline gives CDR1 SGDLS, CDR2 YYNGEE. The germline V and J ends were trimmed by 3 bases and 1 base, with 13 bases remaining between them. In DNA form, the CDR3 reads TGTGCCAGCAGCGAGTTGGGGCAGACCCAAGAGACCCAGTACTTC. Its protein product is CASSELGQTQETQYF.

This chain connects TRBV5-4 to TRBJ1-6, with a weak D call TRBD1 (5 bases). There are 13 residues in the CDR3. Germline V lookup: CDR1 SGHNT, CDR2 YYREEE (reference sequence). Trimming pared 2 bases from V and 13 bases from J, leaving 13 bases between. CDR3 residues: CASSFGGNFPLHF. The CDR3 nucleotides read TGTGCCAGCAGCTTCGGGGGGAATTTCCCCCTCCACTTT.

V is TRBV27 and J is TRBJ2-3; D is possibly TRBD1 (7 bases). The CDR3 has 13 residues. Between the trimmed V and J ends, which lost 3 bases and 5 bases, there was a span of 9 bases. Looked up from germline, CDR1 is MNHEY and CDR2 is SMNVEV (reference sequence). The CDR3 coding sequence is TGTGCCAGCAGTTTCCAGGGGGGAGATACGCAGTATTTT. It translates to CASSFQGGDTQYF.

The rearrangement uses TRBV7-2 and TRBJ2-1; D unclear. The germline CDR1 and CDR2 sequences are SGHTA and FQGNSA. V was pared by 1 base and J by 2 bases, with 9 bases between. The CDR3 runs 15 residues. The CDR3 sequence is CASSLVPGPYNEQFF. The CDR3 DNA follows: TGTGCCAGCAGCTTAGTTCCTGGCCCCTACAATGAGCAGTTCTTC.

This CDR3 is CASSLDRESEQYF. CDR3 nucleotide sequence: TGCGCCAGCAGCTTGGACAGGGAAAGCGAGCAGTACTTC. The V call is TRBV5-1, the J call TRBJ2-7, with D tentatively TRBD1 (6 bases). Trimming removed 0 bases at V and 6 bases at J, with 10 bases between. The CDR3 totals 13 residues. Germline V gene lookup returns CDR1 SGHRS and CDR2 YFSETQ.